This T cell receptor beta chain was identified in a study of control samples from healthy donors and cancer patients (TCRdb year 2020). A word on this clone: There is no known antigen for this receptor. It has no much larger one-base neighbor in the sample; base qualities were not kept.

Receptor amplification or capture employed the immunoSEQ multiplex PCR assay. This immuneACCESS table, as held by TCRdb, lists in-frame sequences with V and J called but not all clones. Of the missing ones, under half trace to an unresolved V gene in checked studies; the others have no known cause. The sample includes about 160,000 clones, with 96% observed a single time. Approximately 0.93% of the sample belongs to the ten largest clones. CDR3 length: 12 amino acids, cysteine to phenylalanine. Just CDR3 DNA is preserved here, 36 bases in frame from base 1. Cut back by 3 bases and 6 bases, the V and J ends lie 7 bases apart. The germline V gene (reference sequence) gives CDR1 as LGHDT and CDR2 as YNNKEL.

The sequence derives from a woman younger than 45 in good health. The specimen sequenced was blood. The chain employs TRBV3-1 (or the pseudogene TRBV3-2) and TRBJ2-3, with the D gene not clear enough to name. The base sequence is TGTGCCAGCAGCCAGATCCGGGATACGCAGTATTTT. It codes for CASSQIRDTQYF.